The source of this T cell receptor beta chain is a study of identical twins. Study outcomes and limitations: Zero-insertion analyses could be partly confounded by invariant MAIT and iNKT cells.

Healthy Caucasians alone served as donors. Points on this clonotype: No antigen is known for it. The junction departs from germline at one end; a sequencing error may be responsible.

Unique molecular identifiers were present on the cDNA, which also gained a universal primer site by template switching. A single record per CDR3 protein comes from TCRdb applying MiXCR to the 5' RACE reads. This table has under 450,000 distinct CDR3 sequences, about 18% appearing once. Per germline, CDR1 DFQATT and CDR2 SNEGSKA (reference sequence). The length of the CDR3 is 11 residues. The sequenced sample was naive T cells sorted from blood. The chain uses TRBV20-1 and TRBJ1-3, with D unclear. The origin of this receptor is a man aged 50-59 years in good health. This CDR3 reads CSARNHGAHDF. CDR3 in DNA: TGCAGTGCTAGAAATCACGGTGCACACGATTTT.